The 24 T cell receptor beta chains in this list originate from one sample, sequenced in a study of Ad26.COV2.S vaccination and SARS-CoV-2 variants (dated by TCRdb to about 2021). Library method: the immunoSEQ multiplex PCR assay. The table comes from immuneACCESS by way of TCRdb, which keeps in-frame sequences with V and J called. Part of the clones is missing from these tables; in studies checked, under half for an unresolved V gene and the rest for unknown reasons. The sample has 400,000 to 450,000 clones on record, 80% to 95% of them singletons. In total, the top ten clones hold over 9% of the sample. The treatment or condition label of this sample denotes: some 20 received Ad26.COV2.S at low or high dose, single or two shots; about 5 received placebo; per-sample allocation not given. For vaccine and placebo recipients, repertoires were sequenced using samples collected on day 63 after the first injection.

The starting material was peripheral blood, obtained in a trial of Ad26.COV2.S vaccine versus placebo. The receptor source for this set is a person between 18 and 59 years old who received the Ad26.COV2.S COVID-19 vaccine or a placebo.

The V and J genes are TRBV10-3 and TRBJ2-5; no clear D gene. Germline V gives CDR1 ENHRY, CDR2 SYGVKD. With 3 bases removed from V and 0 bases from J, the gap between germline ends came to 5 bases. This CDR3 contains 13 residues. The CDR3, as DNA: TGTGCCATCAGTGATTGGGACCAAGAGACCCAGTACTTC. Protein sequence: CAISDWDQETQYF.

This clone has just one count. V gene TRBV5-1 combines with J gene TRBJ2-1; possibly TRBD2 for D (6 bases). The germline CDR1 and CDR2 sequences are SGHRS and YFSETQ. V was trimmed by 6 bases and J by 5 bases, leaving 15 bases between them. This CDR3 contains 14 residues. CDR3 region: CASKDYLTDNEQFF. The CDR3 DNA reads as TGCGCCAGCAAGGACTACTTGACCGACAATGAGCAGTTCTTC. The complete variable domain, with remaining parts taken from reference TRBV5-1 and TRBJ2-1, reads KAGVTQTPRYLIKTRGQQVTLSCSPISGHRSVSWYQQTPGQGLQFLFEYFSETQRNKGNFPGRFSGRQFSNSRSEMNVSTLELGDSALYLCASKDYLTDNEQFFGPGTRLTVL.

The chain uses TRBV27 and TRBJ1-2, with a tentative D call TRBD1 (6 bases). V was trimmed by 6 bases and J by 4 bases, leaving 18 bases between them. This CDR3 is 15 amino acids long. Per the germline V gene, CDR1 is MNHEY and CDR2 is SMNVEV (reference sequence). DNA of the CDR3: TGTGCCAGCAGCGTCGGAGGGGGGGGTAGCTATGGCTACACCTTC. It codes for CASSVGGGGSYGYTF.

V gene TRBV6-5 combines with J gene TRBJ2-7; D unclear. The CDR3 length is 15 residues. With 6 bases removed from V and 0 bases from J, the gap between germline ends came to 15 bases. Germline V gene lookup returns CDR1 MNHEY and CDR2 SVGAGI. The CDR3 sequence is CASSPSAYSSYEQYF. The CDR3 DNA reads as TGTGCCAGCAGCCCCAGCGCCTACAGCTCCTACGAGCAGTACTTC.

The CDR3 loop is CASSRQGAGANVLTF. DNA for the CDR3: TGTGCCAGCAGTCGACAGGGAGCAGGGGCCAACGTCCTGACTTTC. The chain links TRBV6-5 to TRBJ2-6; TRBD1 aligns across 7 bases. Unmatched junction bases numbered 5, after V lost 5 bases and J lost 4 bases. Germline V gene sequence: CDR1 MNHEY, CDR2 SVGAGI. The CDR3 loop spans 15 amino acids.

The chain employs TRBV5-1 and TRBJ2-1; perhaps TRBD2 as D (6 bases). The CDR3 runs 15 residues. V dropped 6 bases and J dropped 3 bases, with 16 bases sitting between them. The germline V gene encodes CDR1 SGHRS and CDR2 YFSETQ. CDR3 nucleotide sequence: TGCGCCAGCACCCCCGGGGGAGGAATCTACAATGAGCAGTTCTTC. Amino acids: CASTPGGGIYNEQFF.

This chain uses TRBV7-8 with TRBJ2-1, with 10 bases identical to TRBD2. CDR3 length: 17 amino acids. Trimming took 7 bases from V and 8 from J; bases not matched to a gene: 17. Germline assignment: CDR1 SGHVS and CDR2 FQNEAQ. Here the CDR3 reads CASTWREAGGPRDEQFF. CDR3 sequence (DNA): TGTGCCAGCACCTGGAGGGAAGCGGGAGGGCCTAGAGATGAGCAGTTCTTC.

This rearrangement joins TRBV23-1 to TRBJ2-1; TRBD2 agrees at 14 bases. TRBV23-1 qualifies as an ORF whose function is uncertain. The CDR3 loop spans 21 amino acids. The J segment lost 2 bases and the V segment lost 3 bases, leaving 15 bases of the junction unmatched. CDR3 sequence reads: CASSQTPYNGGLAGAYNEQFF. The CDR3, as DNA: TGCGCCAGCAGTCAGACGCCTTATAATGGGGGACTAGCGGGGGCCTACAATGAGCAGTTCTTC.

V usage is TRBV3-1 (or the pseudogene TRBV3-2) and J usage is TRBJ2-3, with D tentatively TRBD2 (5 bases). CDR1 is LGHDT, CDR2 YNNKEL, per germline (reference sequence). The CDR3 consists of 17 residues. V lost 0 bases and J lost 4, with 17 bases in between. The CDR3 DNA reads TGTGCCAGCAGCCAAGATGGGAGTAGCGATACTTCAGATACGCAGTATTTT. As protein: CASSQDGSSDTSDTQYF.

This rearrangement joins TRBV30 to TRBJ2-3; D may be TRBD1 (6 bases). CDR1 is GTSNPN, CDR2 SVGIG, per germline (reference sequence). The CDR3 totals 14 residues. Trimming shortened V by 0 bases and J by 10 bases, and 17 bases separated the two germline ends. The CDR3 DNA sequence: TGTGCCTGGAGTGTTGGACAGCCCGGTGGATCGCAGTATTTT. This sequence encodes CAWSVGQPGGSQYF.

The J gene is TRBJ2-1, the V gene TRBV4-1; D call uncertain. Germline CDR1 and CDR2: MGHRA and YSYEKL. Trimming shortened V by 4 bases and J by 0 bases, and 16 bases separated the two germline ends. This CDR3 region has 17 residues. The CDR3 protein is CASSPIILTSSYNEQFF. The CDR3 coding sequence is TGCGCCAGCAGCCCAATAATCCTCACGAGCTCCTACAATGAGCAGTTCTTC.

This chain links TRBV20-1 with TRBJ2-1; no clear D gene. This CDR3 is built from 13 residues. Trimming took off 3 bases at V and 5 bases at J, with 11 bases between the two ends. CDR1 is DFQATT and CDR2 is SNEGSKA in the germline V gene (reference sequence). The CDR3 DNA sequence: TGCAGTGCTAGTAACTTAATAGACAATGAGCAGTTCTTC. Translated: CSASNLIDNEQFF.

This sequence joins TRBV11-2 and TRBJ2-7; TRBD2 matches 10 bases. Germline CDR1 SGHAT, CDR2 FQNNGV. The CDR3 length is 16 residues. With 4 bases clipped from V and 1 base from J, the junction kept 7 bases outside the gene matches. The CDR3 loop reads CASSSQASGSSYEQYF. Here the CDR3 DNA reads TGTGCCAGCAGCTCGCAAGCTAGCGGGAGTTCCTACGAGCAGTACTTC.

The chain uses TRBV19 and TRBJ1-5; D ambiguous. The V gene's germline CDR1 is LNHDA and CDR2 SQIVND (reference sequence). The CDR3 is 16 amino acids. Trimming cost V 5 bases and J 0 bases, with 14 bases left between them. The CDR3 loop reads CASSRDKGYSNQPQHF. CDR3 sequence (DNA): TGTGCCAGTAGTCGTGACAAAGGGTATAGCAATCAGCCCCAGCATTTT.

The count of this clone is one. The rearrangement joins TRBV28 to TRBJ1-2; TRBD1 agrees at 9 bases. J was trimmed by 7 bases and V by 6 bases; bases with no gene match: 6. The CDR3 totals 13 residues. CDR1 and CDR2 from the germline V gene are MDHEN and SYDVKM. CDR3 sequence reads: CASREGQGLGYTF. The CDR3 DNA sequence: TGTGCCAGCAGGGAGGGACAGGGTCTTGGCTACACCTTC.

V usage is TRBV9 and J usage is TRBJ2-2; 10 bases map to TRBD2. Unmatched junction bases numbered 8, after V lost 2 bases and J lost 4 bases. Germline V gene sequence: CDR1 SGDLS, CDR2 YYNGEE. The length of the CDR3 is 17 residues. The CDR3 bases are TGTGCCAGCAGCGTCGGTAGCGGGAGGACTACCACCGGGGAGCTGTTTTTT. Amino acid sequence: CASSVGSGRTTTGELFF.

Only a few counts were recorded for this clone. The chain joins TRBV7-2 to TRBJ2-1; 7 bases agree with TRBD2. The CDR3 has 16 amino acids. Germline V gene data show CDR1 as SGHTA and CDR2 as FQGNSA. V shed 6 bases, J shed 3 bases, and the junction held 11 bases outside the gene matches. The CDR3 sequence is CASREPGLYNYNEQFF. CDR3 sequence (DNA): TGTGCCAGCAGGGAACCGGGACTATATAACTACAATGAGCAGTTCTTC.

The chain has TRBV25-1 and TRBJ1-1; no firm D call. Trimming stripped 7 bases from V and 1 base from J, with 13 bases between. CDR1 MGHDK and CDR2 SYGVNS come from the germline V gene. This CDR3 has 14 residues. CDR3 DNA: TGTGCCAGCACCTCGGTGGGCGGGAACACTGAAGCTTTCTTT. It translates to CASTSVGGNTEAFF.

The V gene is TRBV14, the J gene TRBJ1-3; no reliable D call. The CDR3 contains 15 residues. V dropped 0 bases and J dropped 3 bases, with 9 bases sitting between them. CDR1 is SGHDN, CDR2 FVKESK, per germline. The CDR3 bases are TGTGCCAGCAGCCAAGATGGTACGGATGGAAACACCATATATTTT. This gives the protein CASSQDGTDGNTIYF. Based on the CDR3 plus reference TRBV14 and TRBJ1-3, the full variable domain is EAGVTQFPSHSVIEKGQTVTLRCDPISGHDNLYWYRRVMGKEIKFLLHFVKESKQDESGMPNNRFLAERTGGTYSTLKVQPAELEDSGVYFCASSQDGTDGNTIYFGEGSWLTVV.

The V gene is TRBV19, the J gene TRBJ2-3; 7 nucleotides match TRBD2. Germline V lookup: CDR1 LNHDA, CDR2 SQIVND (reference sequence). V gave up 5 bases and J gave up 1 base; unmatched junction bases: 6. The CDR3 consists of 15 residues. The CDR3 sequence: CASSPLGRGTDTQYF. DNA for the CDR3: TGTGCCAGTAGTCCTTTAGGGAGGGGCACAGATACGCAGTATTTT.

The V and J genes are TRBV7-3 and TRBJ2-5; D is unclear. V was trimmed by 5 bases and J by 5 bases, leaving 12 bases between them. The CDR3 length is 13 residues. Germline assignment: CDR1 SGHTA and CDR2 FQGTGA. CDR3 sequence: CASSPANGETQYF. In DNA form, the CDR3 reads TGTGCCAGCAGCCCCGCCAATGGGGAGACCCAGTACTTC.

This chain uses TRBV9 with TRBJ1-6; D is unresolved. With 1 base removed from V and 2 bases from J, the gap between germline ends came to 4 bases. Germline CDR1 is SGDLS and CDR2 is YYNGEE. The CDR3 contains 14 residues. Written as DNA, the CDR3 is TGTGCCAGCAGCGTAAGGACCTATAATTCACCCCTCCACTTT. Encoded protein: CASSVRTYNSPLHF.

The chain combines TRBV2 with TRBJ2-7; D may correspond to TRBD1 or TRBD2 (5 bases each). This CDR3 region has 12 residues. Germline assignment: CDR1 SNHLY and CDR2 FYNNEI. The V end lost 11 bases, the J end lost 3 bases, and 14 bases lay between the germline ends. CDR3 region: CAGGLGVYEQYF. The CDR3 region has the DNA TGTGCCGGAGGATTGGGGGTCTACGAGCAGTACTTC.

The chain links TRBV5-5 to TRBJ1-5; the D gene is possibly TRBD1 (6 bases). Per germline, CDR1 SGHKS and CDR2 YYEKEE (reference sequence). The CDR3 length is 15 residues. Trimming removed 4 bases from V and 6 bases from J, with 17 bases in between. Here the CDR3 DNA reads TGTGCCAGCAGCCCCTGGACAGAACTAGGTCAGCCCCAGCATTTT. Protein sequence: CASSPWTELGQPQHF.